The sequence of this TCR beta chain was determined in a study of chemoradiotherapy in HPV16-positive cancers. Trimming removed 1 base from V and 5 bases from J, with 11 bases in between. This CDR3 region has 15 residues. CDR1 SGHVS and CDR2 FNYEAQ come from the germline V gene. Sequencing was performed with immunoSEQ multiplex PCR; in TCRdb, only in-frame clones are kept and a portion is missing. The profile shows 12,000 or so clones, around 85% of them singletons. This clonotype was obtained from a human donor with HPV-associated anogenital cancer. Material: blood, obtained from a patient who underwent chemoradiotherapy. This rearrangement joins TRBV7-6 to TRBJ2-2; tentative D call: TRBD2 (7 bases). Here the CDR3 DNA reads TGTGCCAGCAGCTTAGAAAGGGGGGGGACCGGGGAGCTGTTTTTT. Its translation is CASSLERGGTGELFF.